Below, 20 T cell receptor beta chains from the same sample are listed, as sequenced in a study of cytomegalovirus exposure and HLA in healthy donors. PCR involved 60 Vbeta and 13 Jbeta primers. TCRdb's table, derived via immunoSEQ multiplex PCR, lists solely in-frame clones and lacks some. The sample has 95,000 to 150,000 clones, 80% to 85% seen once; the top ten hold approximately 2.1%. Sequenced: PBMCs. These receptors originate from a young man in good health and CMV-seronegative.

The genes are TRBV19 and TRBJ2-2; TRBD1 aligns across 11 bases. The ends lost 7 bases at V and 4 bases at J; junction bases unmatched: 8. Germline assignment: CDR1 LNHDA and CDR2 SQIVND (reference sequence). This CDR3 has 16 residues. CDR3 in DNA: TGTGCCAGTACCCCTTTGGGGACAGGGGGCACCGGGGAGCTGTTTTTT. Its protein product is CASTPLGTGGTGELFF.

The chain recombines TRBV27 with TRBJ2-2; TRBD1 matches 9 bases. CDR1 and CDR2 (germline): MNHEY, SMNVEV (reference sequence). The CDR3 consists of 16 residues. The J segment lost 5 bases and the V segment lost 10 bases, leaving 14 bases of the junction unmatched. CDR3 sequence: CATRHAGTGSTGELFF. In DNA form, the CDR3 reads TGTGCCACGCGTCACGCCGGGACAGGGAGTACCGGGGAGCTGTTTTTT.

The V call is TRBV28, the J call TRBJ1-2; D uncertain. CDR1 is MDHEN, CDR2 SYDVKM, per germline. Trimming took off 1 base at V and 4 bases at J, with 10 bases between the two ends. The CDR3 totals 14 residues. For the CDR3, the DNA is TGTGCCAGCAGTTTATATCCAGACACCTATGGCTACACCTTC. Translating it yields CASSLYPDTYGYTF.

The V gene is TRBV5-1, the J gene TRBJ1-4; D might be TRBD1 (5 bases). Trimming removed 0 bases at V and 5 bases at J, with 14 bases between. Germline CDR1 SGHRS, CDR2 YFSETQ. CDR3 length: 16 amino acids. In DNA, the CDR3 is TGCGCCAGCAGCTTGGAGCCCAAGGGGCTCAATGAAAAACTGTTTTTT. Its protein is CASSLEPKGLNEKLFF.

The rearrangement joins TRBV21-1 to TRBJ2-3; whether TRBD2, the table's D call, matches the DNA was not checked. TRBV21-1 is a documented pseudogene. This CDR3 spans 18 amino acids. The CDR3 loop reads CASTELAGAVTSTDTQYF. Written as DNA, the CDR3 is TGTGCCAGCACCGAACTAGCGGGGGCTGTAACTAGCACAGATACGCAGTATTTT.

In this sample, this clone turned up once. The chain employs TRBV7-2 and TRBJ2-3; 8 bases are shared with TRBD1. The V and J ends lost 2 bases and 2 bases, in that order; junction bases with no gene match: 3. The CDR3 runs 15 residues. Per germline, CDR1 SGHTA and CDR2 FQGNSA. In nucleotides, the CDR3 is TGTGCCAGCAGCTTATGGGGACAGGCCACAGATACGCAGTATTTT. This encodes CASSLWGQATDTQYF.

The chain carries TRBV21-1 and TRBJ2-4; TRBD1, the table's D call, was not compared with the DNA. TRBV21-1 is described as a pseudogene. CDR3 length: 15 amino acids. The DNA of the CDR3 is TGTGCCAGCAGGACGACAGGGGAGGCCAAAAACATTCAGTACTTC. It is translated as CASRTTGEAKNIQYF.

This clone came up once. This chain connects TRBV28 to TRBJ2-1; TRBD1 aligns across 10 bases. Germline CDR1 and CDR2: MDHEN and SYDVKM. V shed 6 bases and J 3 bases; nucleotides not matched to a gene: 5. This CDR3 has 15 residues. CDR3: CASRSGTGVYNEQFF. As DNA, the CDR3 is TGTGCCAGCAGATCCGGGACAGGGGTCTACAATGAGCAGTTCTTC. Variable domain in full (rest from reference TRBV28 and TRBJ2-1): DVKVTQSSRYLVKRTGEKVFLECVQDMDHENMFWYRQDPGLGLRLIYFSYDVKMKEKGDIPEGYSVSREKKERFSLILESASTNQTSMYLCASRSGTGVYNEQFFGPGTRLTVL.

This chain's CDR3 is CASNPNRVYWGYEQYF. CDR3 DNA: TGTGCCAGCAACCCGAACAGGGTTTACTGGGGGTACGAGCAGTACTTC. This chain connects TRBV11-2 to TRBJ2-7; TRBD1 is a possible D gene (6 bases). V shed 7 bases and J shed 4 bases, with 23 bases lying between them. Looked up from germline, CDR1 is SGHAT and CDR2 is FQNNGV. The CDR3 extends over 16 amino acids. The full variable domain, with the rest looked up from reference TRBV11-2 and TRBJ2-7, is EAGVAQSPRYKIIEKRQSVAFWCNPISGHATLYWYQQILGQGPKLLIQFQNNGVVDDSQLPKDRFSAERLKGVDSTLKIQPAKLEDSAVYLCASNPNRVYWGYEQYFGPGTRLTVT.

Comments on this clone: The junction departs from germline at one end; a sequencing error may be responsible. CDR3 sequence: CASSLGVPGANGLTF. CDR3 sequence (DNA): TGTGCCAGCAGCTTGGGTGTCCCTGGGGCCAACGGCCTGACTTTC. The chain has TRBV5-6 and TRBJ2-6, with D possibly matching TRBD1 (5 bases). CDR3 size: 15 residues. Germline assignment: CDR1 SGHDT and CDR2 YYEEEE.

This chain joins TRBV19 and TRBJ2-1, with D tentatively TRBD1 (6 bases). CDR3 length equals 16 residues. The V and J ends lost 9 bases and 3 bases respectively, with 21 bases between them. The V gene's germline CDR1 is LNHDA and CDR2 SQIVND (reference sequence). This CDR3 reads CASRRTRTANYNEQFF. The CDR3 DNA is TGTGCCAGCCGACGAACCAGGACAGCTAACTACAATGAGCAGTTCTTC.

The chain couples TRBV27 to TRBJ2-5, with 7 bases fitting TRBD1. Germline V gene data show CDR1 as MNHEY and CDR2 as SMNVEV (reference sequence). The J segment lost 4 bases and the V segment lost 5 bases, leaving 4 bases of the junction unmatched. The CDR3 spans 13 residues. The CDR3 loop is CASSPTGTETQYF. For the CDR3, the DNA is TGTGCCAGCAGTCCGACAGGGACAGAGACCCAGTACTTC.

This clone has just a few counts. This chain joins TRBV29-1 and TRBJ2-1; 11 positions agree with TRBD1. The V and J ends lost 6 bases and 0 bases, in that order; junction bases with no gene match: 10. The germline gives CDR1 SQVTM, CDR2 ANQGSEA. This CDR3 spans 17 amino acids. CDR3 sequence (DNA): TGCAGCGTCGCAACCGGGACAGGGGGGAGCTCCTACAATGAGCAGTTCTTC. This gives the protein CSVATGTGGSSYNEQFF.

The rearrangement links TRBV6-1 to TRBJ2-7; D not certain. Germline loops: CDR1 MNHNS, CDR2 SASEGT. This CDR3 is built from 13 residues. V shed 4 bases and J shed 1 base, with 8 bases lying between them. Here the CDR3 DNA reads TGTGCCAGCAGTGTTTCTAGATCCTACGAGCAGTACTTC. As protein: CASSVSRSYEQYF.

This clone was counted between two and nine times. This chain joins TRBV29-1 and TRBJ2-2, with 7 bases that match TRBD2. CDR1 SQVTM and CDR2 ANQGSEA come from the germline V gene. The CDR3 loop spans 12 amino acids. The CDR3 spells CSGGRVGGELFF. The DNA for the CDR3 is TGCAGTGGAGGGAGGGTGGGCGGGGAGCTGTTTTTT.

The J gene is TRBJ1-5, the V gene TRBV6-1; D unresolved. Germline V gene lookup returns CDR1 MNHNS and CDR2 SASEGT. The CDR3 has 16 residues. V was cut by 4 bases and J by 0 bases, with 13 bases left in between. The chain's CDR3 is CASSATGVYSNQPQHF. The CDR3 DNA follows: TGTGCCAGCAGTGCCACCGGGGTTTATAGCAATCAGCCCCAGCATTTT.

This chain uses TRBV14 with TRBJ2-5, with 9 bases identical to TRBD1. The end of the DNA is better explained by TRBJ2-7, so the J call may be wrong. CDR1 and CDR2 from the germline V gene are SGHDN and FVKESK. The CDR3 is 15 residues long. CDR3 in DNA: TGTGCCAGCAGCCTGGACGGACAGGGGTGGCTCGAGCAGTACTTC. This encodes CASSLDGQGWLEQYF.

The V gene is TRBV7-2, the J gene TRBJ1-5; 9 bases agree with TRBD1. CDR1 and CDR2 from the germline V gene are SGHTA and FQGNSA. Trimming took 2 bases from V and 2 from J; bases not matched to a gene: 13. The CDR3 runs 19 residues. The CDR3 nucleotides read TGTGCCAGCAGCTTATTTGTGGGGACAGGGAGTTTAGGCAATCAGCCCCAGCATTTT. Its protein is CASSLFVGTGSLGNQPQHF. The whole variable domain, remainder taken from reference TRBV7-2 and TRBJ1-5, is GAGVSQSPSNKVTEKGKDVELRCDPISGHTALYWYRQSLGQGLEFLIYFQGNSAPDKSGLPSDRFSAERTGGSVSTLTIQRTQQEDSAVYLCASSLFVGTGSLGNQPQHFGDGTRLSIL.

This chain connects TRBV4-3 to TRBJ1-4, with TRBD1 matching over 8 bases. CDR3 length: 15 residues. Trimming removed 4 bases from V and 7 bases from J; junction bases left unmatched: 8. CDR1 and CDR2 from the germline V gene are LGHNA and YSLEER. This CDR3 is CASSLQGELSEKLFF. The CDR3 nucleotides read TGCGCCAGCAGCCTACAGGGGGAGCTAAGTGAAAAACTGTTTTTT.

The rearrangement links TRBV10-1 to TRBJ2-1; D is unresolved. Germline assignment: CDR1 WNHNN and CDR2 SYGVQD (reference sequence). The germline V and J ends were trimmed by 8 bases and 0 bases, with 14 bases remaining between them. There are 15 residues in the CDR3. The CDR3 spells CASGPLLSSYNEQFF. As DNA, the CDR3 is TGCGCCAGCGGTCCACTCCTCTCCTCCTACAATGAGCAGTTCTTC.